Listed here are 12 T cell receptor beta chains from one sample, sequenced in a study. TCRdb ran MiXCR on the 5' RACE reads and lists one entry per CDR3 protein. The sample has just under 65,000 distinct CDR3 sequences; under 25% are singletons. The sample taken for sequencing was memory CD4+ T cells sorted from a lymph node. Subset in this sample: memory CD4+ T cells, CD4+CD45RO+CD25-. These receptors all come from a female donor with breast cancer.

This clonotype was found a few times. The chain couples TRBV6-5 to TRBJ1-2; no firm D call. The germline V gene has CDR1 MNHEY and CDR2 SVGAGI. V was cut by 2 bases and J by 8 bases, with 9 bases left in between. The CDR3 extends over 12 amino acids. CDR3 sequence reads: CASSYGLGGYTF. The CDR3 nucleotides read TGTGCCAGCAGTTACGGGTTAGGCGGCTACACCTTC.

The sample holds many counts of this clonotype. J is TRBJ2-5 and V is TRBV7-9, with 7 bases that match TRBD1. The CDR3 runs 14 residues. Unmatched junction bases numbered 3, after V lost 4 bases and J lost 1 base. Germline V lookup: CDR1 SEHNR, CDR2 FQNEAQ (reference sequence). The CDR3 region has the DNA TGTGCCAGCAGCTCAGGACAGGTCCAAGAGACCCAGTACTTC. Translated: CASSSGQVQETQYF.

The CDR3 spells CASSLGQGVDTGELFF. The CDR3 DNA reads TGTGCCAGCAGTCTGGGACAGGGGGTAGACACCGGGGAGCTGTTTTTT. V is TRBV12-3 or TRBV12-4 and J is TRBJ2-2; 11 bases are shared with TRBD1. V trimming: 5 bases; J trimming: 3 bases; junction bases outside the gene matches: 5. CDR3 length equals 16 residues.

This clonotype was seen many times. The chain employs TRBV24-1 and TRBJ2-2, with D unresolved. CDR1 KGHDR and CDR2 SFDVKD come from the germline V gene. The V end lost 9 bases, the J end lost 5 bases, and 12 bases lay between the germline ends. The CDR3 consists of 13 residues. The CDR3 coding sequence is TGTGCCACCGAGGCTCCCGAAACCGGGGAGCTGTTTTTT. As protein: CATEAPETGELFF.

The rearrangement links TRBV7-2 to TRBJ2-3, with D unresolved. CDR1 SGHTA and CDR2 FQGNSA come from the germline V gene. The V gene lost 5 bases and the J gene lost 2 bases, with 11 bases spanning the gap. This CDR3 has 14 amino acids. CDR3 sequence (DNA): TGTGCCAGCAGCCCCACAGCCGCCACAGATACGCAGTATTTT. It encodes CASSPTAATDTQYF.

This clonotype was seen only a few times. This rearrangement joins TRBV12-3 or TRBV12-4 to TRBJ2-1; TRBD2 matches at 7 bases. Trimming took 5 bases from V and 2 from J; bases not matched to a gene: 12. The CDR3 covers 17 residues. This chain's CDR3 is CASSPSPAGLTYNEQFF. The CDR3 DNA reads as TGTGCCAGCAGTCCCTCTCCAGCGGGGCTTACCTACAATGAGCAGTTCTTC.

A single count supports this clonotype. The chain uses TRBV19 and TRBJ2-1; the match to TRBD2 covers 7 bases. J was trimmed by 7 bases and V by 10 bases; bases with no gene match: 16. Germline V gene lookup returns CDR1 LNHDA and CDR2 SQIVND (reference sequence). This CDR3 comprises 15 residues. CDR3 residues: CATRSLAGRGNEQFF. Written as DNA, the CDR3 is TGTGCCACGCGATCTTTAGCGGGTCGAGGTAATGAGCAGTTCTTC.

This clonotype was seen just once. This may be a read error: a much more frequent sequence differs by one nucleotide. The J gene is TRBJ2-3, the V gene TRBV6-2 or TRBV6-3, with 10 bases that match TRBD2. This CDR3 has 16 amino acids. J gave up 2 bases and V 6 bases, and 8 bases lay outside the gene matches. Germline V gene sequence: CDR1 MNHEY, CDR2 SVGEGT. CDR3 sequence: CASSIELAGHTDTQYF. CDR3 nucleotide sequence: TGTGCCAGCAGCATCGAACTAGCGGGGCACACAGATACGCAGTATTTT.

In this sample, this clonotype turned up many times. The rearrangement joins TRBV4-1 to TRBJ2-3; 11 bases align to TRBD2. V lost 7 bases and J lost 1; bases outside the gene matches: 7. Germline loops: CDR1 MGHRA, CDR2 YSYEKL. The CDR3 length is 16 residues. CDR3 amino acids: CASTPTTSGGTDTQYF. As DNA, the CDR3 is TGCGCCAGCACCCCAACGACTAGCGGGGGCACAGATACGCAGTATTTT.

This chain connects TRBV28 to TRBJ1-2; a weak D match, TRBD1 (5 bases). V gave up 5 bases and J gave up 4 bases, with 8 bases separating them. Looked up from germline, CDR1 is MDHEN and CDR2 is SYDVKM. The CDR3 sequence is 12 residues long. The CDR3 here is CASSRGLYGYTF. For the CDR3, the DNA is TGTGCCAGCAGTCGGGGCCTCTATGGCTACACCTTC.

V gene TRBV5-1 combines with J gene TRBJ2-7, with 9 nucleotides matching TRBD1. Looked up from germline, CDR1 is SGHRS and CDR2 is YFSETQ. J lost 3 bases, V lost 0 bases, and 7 bases had no gene match. This CDR3 region has 16 residues. In DNA, the CDR3 is TGCGCCAGCAGCTTGGAAGGGACAGGGACCGTCTACGAGCAGTACTTC. Protein product: CASSLEGTGTVYEQYF.

This clonotype occurred a few times. The chain is built from TRBV5-1 and TRBJ2-3; 9 bases align to TRBD2. This CDR3 has 15 amino acids. Unmatched junction bases numbered 6, after V lost 1 base and J lost 6 bases. Germline V CDR1 and CDR2: SGHRS, YFSETQ. CDR3 region: CASSLQGLALDTQYF. In DNA form, the CDR3 reads TGCGCCAGCAGCTTGCAAGGACTAGCGTTGGATACGCAGTATTTT.